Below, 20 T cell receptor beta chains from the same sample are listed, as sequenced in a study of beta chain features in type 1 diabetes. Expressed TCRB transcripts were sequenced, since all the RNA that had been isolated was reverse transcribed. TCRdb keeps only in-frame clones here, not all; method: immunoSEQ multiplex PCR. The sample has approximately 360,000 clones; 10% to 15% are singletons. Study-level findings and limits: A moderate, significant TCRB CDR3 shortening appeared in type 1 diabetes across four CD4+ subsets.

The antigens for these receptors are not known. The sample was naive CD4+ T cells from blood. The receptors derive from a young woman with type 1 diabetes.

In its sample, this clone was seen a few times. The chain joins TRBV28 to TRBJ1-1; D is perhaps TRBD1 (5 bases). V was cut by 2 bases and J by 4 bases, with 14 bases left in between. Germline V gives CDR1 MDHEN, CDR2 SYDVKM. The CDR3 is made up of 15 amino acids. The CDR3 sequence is CASSLRQGSVTEAFF. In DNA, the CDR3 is TGTGCCAGCAGTTTACGGCAGGGCTCGGTCACTGAAGCTTTCTTT.

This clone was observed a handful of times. The CDR3 coding sequence is TGCGCCAGCAGCCGAGAGGGAGGAGCGGGAGGACGGTCCTACGAGCAGTACTTC. Amino acid sequence: CASSREGGAGGRSYEQYF. This chain links TRBV4-3 with TRBJ2-7; TRBD2 matches 9 bases. The ends lost 4 bases at V and 1 base at J; junction bases unmatched: 14. Germline V CDR1 and CDR2: LGHNA, YSLEER. This CDR3 contains 18 residues.

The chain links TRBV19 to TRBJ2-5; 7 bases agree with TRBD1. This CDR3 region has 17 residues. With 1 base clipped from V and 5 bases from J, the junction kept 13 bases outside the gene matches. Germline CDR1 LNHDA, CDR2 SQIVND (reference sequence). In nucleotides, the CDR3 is TGTGCCAGTAGTATAGCCGGCAGGGGGTCTTTAGCGGAGACCCAGTACTTC. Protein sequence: CASSIAGRGSLAETQYF. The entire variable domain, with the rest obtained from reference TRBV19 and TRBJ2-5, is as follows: DGGITQSPKYLFRKEGQNVTLSCEQNLNHDAMYWYRQDPGQGLRLIYYSQIVNDFQKGDIAEGYSVSREKKESFPLTVTSAQKNPTAFYLCASSIAGRGSLAETQYFGPGTRLLVL.

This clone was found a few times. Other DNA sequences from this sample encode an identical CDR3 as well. The CDR3 is CAWSVSVNTEAFF. DNA for the CDR3: TGTGCCTGGAGTGTTTCGGTGAACACTGAAGCTTTCTTT. The chain couples TRBV30 to TRBJ1-1; D ambiguous. This CDR3 has 13 residues. Germline assignment: CDR1 GTSNPN and CDR2 SVGIG (reference sequence). V lost 0 bases, J lost 0 bases, and 5 bases lay in between.

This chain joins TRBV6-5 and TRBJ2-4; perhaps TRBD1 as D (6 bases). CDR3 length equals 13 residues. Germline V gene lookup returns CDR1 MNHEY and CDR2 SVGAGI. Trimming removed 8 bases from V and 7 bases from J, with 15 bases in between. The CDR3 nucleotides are TGTGCCAGCCGGACAGAGAATATGAACATTCAGTACTTC. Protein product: CASRTENMNIQYF.

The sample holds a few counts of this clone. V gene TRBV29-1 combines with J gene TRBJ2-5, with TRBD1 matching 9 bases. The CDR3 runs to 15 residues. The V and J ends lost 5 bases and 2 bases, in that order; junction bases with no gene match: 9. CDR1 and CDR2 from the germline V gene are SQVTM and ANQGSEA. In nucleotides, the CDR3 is TGCAGCGTTCTAATCCCGGGACAGGGACAAGAGACCCAGTACTTC. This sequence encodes CSVLIPGQGQETQYF.

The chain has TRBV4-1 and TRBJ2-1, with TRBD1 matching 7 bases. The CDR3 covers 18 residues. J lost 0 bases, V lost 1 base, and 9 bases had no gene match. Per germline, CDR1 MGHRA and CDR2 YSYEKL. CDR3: CASSQALTGWSSYNEQFF. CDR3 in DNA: TGCGCCAGCAGCCAAGCTCTGACAGGGTGGAGCTCCTACAATGAGCAGTTCTTC.

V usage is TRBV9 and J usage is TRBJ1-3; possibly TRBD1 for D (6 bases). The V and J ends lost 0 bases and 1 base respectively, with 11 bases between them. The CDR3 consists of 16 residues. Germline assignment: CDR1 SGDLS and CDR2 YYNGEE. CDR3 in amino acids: CASSVGAGVSGNTIYF. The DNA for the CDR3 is TGTGCCAGCAGCGTAGGAGCAGGGGTATCTGGAAACACCATATATTTT.

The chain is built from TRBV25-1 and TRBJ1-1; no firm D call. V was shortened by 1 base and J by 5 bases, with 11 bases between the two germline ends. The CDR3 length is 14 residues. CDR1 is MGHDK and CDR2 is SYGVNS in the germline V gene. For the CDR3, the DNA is TGTGCCAGCAGTGAATCTGCTCGGTGGACTGAAGCTTTCTTT. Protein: CASSESARWTEAFF.

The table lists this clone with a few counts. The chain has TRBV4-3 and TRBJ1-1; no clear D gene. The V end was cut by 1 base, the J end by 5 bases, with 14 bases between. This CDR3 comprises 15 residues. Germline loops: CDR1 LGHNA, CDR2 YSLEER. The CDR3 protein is CASSQVWPPGTEAFF. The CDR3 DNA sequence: TGCGCCAGCAGCCAAGTGTGGCCCCCGGGGACTGAAGCTTTCTTT.

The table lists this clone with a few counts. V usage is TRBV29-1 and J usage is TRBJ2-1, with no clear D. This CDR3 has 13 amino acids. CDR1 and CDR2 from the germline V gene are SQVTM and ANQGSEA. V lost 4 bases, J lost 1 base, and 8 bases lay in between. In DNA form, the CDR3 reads TGCAGCGTTGTTGGCAGATCCTACAATGAGCAGTTCTTC. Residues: CSVVGRSYNEQFF.

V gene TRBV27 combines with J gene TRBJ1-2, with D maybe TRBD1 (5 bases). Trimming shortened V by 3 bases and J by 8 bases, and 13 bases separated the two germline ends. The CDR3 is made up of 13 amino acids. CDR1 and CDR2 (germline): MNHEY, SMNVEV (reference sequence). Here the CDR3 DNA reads TGTGCCAGCAGTTTGCCAGGGTTTTGGGGCTACACCTTC. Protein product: CASSLPGFWGYTF.

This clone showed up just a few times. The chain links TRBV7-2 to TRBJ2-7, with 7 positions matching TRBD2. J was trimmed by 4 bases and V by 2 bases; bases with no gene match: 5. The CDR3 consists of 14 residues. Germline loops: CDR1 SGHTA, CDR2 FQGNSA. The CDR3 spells CASSLSRGFYEQYF. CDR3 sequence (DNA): TGTGCCAGCAGCTTATCGCGGGGGTTTTACGAGCAGTACTTC.

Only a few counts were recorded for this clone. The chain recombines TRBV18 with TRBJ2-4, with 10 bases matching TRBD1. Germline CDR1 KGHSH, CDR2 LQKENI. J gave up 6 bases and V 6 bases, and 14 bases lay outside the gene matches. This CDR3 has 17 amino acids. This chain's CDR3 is CASSLPGQGTGLNIQYF. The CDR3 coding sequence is TGTGCCAGCTCGCTGCCGGGACAGGGGACCGGACTAAACATTCAGTACTTC.

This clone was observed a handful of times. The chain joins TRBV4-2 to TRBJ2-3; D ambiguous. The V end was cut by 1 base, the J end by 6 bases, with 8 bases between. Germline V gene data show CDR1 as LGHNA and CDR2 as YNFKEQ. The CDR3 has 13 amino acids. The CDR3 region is CASSQAPRDTQYF. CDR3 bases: TGTGCCAGCAGCCAAGCCCCCCGGGATACGCAGTATTTT.

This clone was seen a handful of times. CDR3 sequence reads: CASSIPQMNTEAFF. The CDR3 DNA follows: TGTGCCAGTAGTATCCCCCAAATGAACACTGAAGCTTTCTTT. V usage is TRBV19 and J usage is TRBJ1-1; no definite D call. Germline lookup yields CDR1 LNHDA and CDR2 SQIVND (reference sequence). This CDR3 is 14 amino acids long. V was trimmed by 3 bases and J by 0 bases, leaving 8 bases between them. Looking up the rest from reference TRBV19 and TRBJ1-1 gives the full variable domain: DGGITQSPKYLFRKEGQNVTLSCEQNLNHDAMYWYRQDPGQGLRLIYYSQIVNDFQKGDIAEGYSVSREKKESFPLTVTSAQKNPTAFYLCASSIPQMNTEAFFGQGTRLTVV.

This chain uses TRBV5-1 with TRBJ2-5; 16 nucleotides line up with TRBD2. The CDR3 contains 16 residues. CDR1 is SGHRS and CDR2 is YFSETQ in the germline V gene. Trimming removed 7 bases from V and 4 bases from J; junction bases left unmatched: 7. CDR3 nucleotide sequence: TGCGCCAGCGCGACCGGGACTAGCGGGAGGGCAGAGACCCAGTACTTC. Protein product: CASATGTSGRAETQYF.

CDR3 sequence reads: CAIPPDRPNDRSYEQYF. The CDR3 region has the DNA TGCGCCATCCCTCCCGACAGACCCAACGACCGCTCCTACGAGCAGTACTTC. The chain is built from TRBV23-1 and TRBJ2-7; a possible D gene is TRBD1 (5 bases). TRBV23-1 is sorted into the ORF group, with uncertain function. This CDR3 spans 17 amino acids. V lost 10 bases and J 0 bases, leaving 25 bases between the germline ends.

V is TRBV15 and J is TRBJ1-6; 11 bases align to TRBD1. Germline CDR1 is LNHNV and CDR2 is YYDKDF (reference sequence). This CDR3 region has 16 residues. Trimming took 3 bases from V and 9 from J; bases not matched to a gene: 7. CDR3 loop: CATSRRGTGGISPLHF. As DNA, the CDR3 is TGTGCCACCAGCAGGCGGGGGACAGGGGGGATTTCACCCCTCCACTTT.

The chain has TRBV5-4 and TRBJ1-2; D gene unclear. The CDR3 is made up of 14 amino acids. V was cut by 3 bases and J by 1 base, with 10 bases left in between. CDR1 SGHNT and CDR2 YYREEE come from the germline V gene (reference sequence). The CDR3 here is CASSSLSSNYGYTF. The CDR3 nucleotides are TGTGCCAGCAGCTCTCTATCGAGTAACTATGGCTACACCTTC.